What follows is one T cell receptor beta chain and its context. The target antigen is unknown. TCRdb's copy holds only in-frame clones and misses some; the assay was immunoSEQ multiplex PCR. Of tens of thousands of clones detected, roughly 98% appear once; the ten largest clones hold around 0.51%. Per germline, CDR1 SGDLS and CDR2 YYNGEE. V was clipped by 3 bases and J by 2 bases, with 9 bases between them. The CDR3 is 14 amino acids. This sample was included in a study of Tregs in tolerant kidney transplant recipients. General study points: Tolerant patients' donor-specific Tregs expanded beyond overall Tregs, suggesting antigen-driven growth.

The material sequenced was CD4+ T cells from blood, taken before the transplant. The rearrangement links TRBV9 to TRBJ1-3; D may be TRBD1 (5 bases). The TCR was taken from a human donor who received a combined kidney and bone marrow transplant. CDR3 amino acids: CASSAQGTGNTIYF. CDR3 DNA: TGTGCCAGCAGCGCCCAGGGTACTGGAAACACCATATATTTT. The full variable domain, in which reference TRBV9 and TRBJ1-3 provide the parts outside the CDR3, is DSGVTQTPKHLITATGQRVTLRCSPRSGDLSVYWYQQSLDQGLQFLIQYYNGEERAKGNILERFSAQQFPDLHSELNLSSLELGDSALYFCASSAQGTGNTIYFGEGSWLTVV.